What follows is one TCR beta chain and its context. The sample originates from a study of T cell responses to AZD1222 COVID-19 vaccine. CDR1 MDHEN and CDR2 SYDVKM come from the germline V gene. The CDR3 sequence is 14 residues long. Trimming took 0 bases from V and 5 from J, leaving 10 bases between them. Clones were read by immunoSEQ multiplex PCR, and TCRdb kept only the in-frame ones, dropping some. The sample lists about 130,000 clones; about nine tenths were seen once. The receptor was isolated from an adult who received the AZD1222 COVID-19 vaccine. The material sequenced was peripheral blood, taken 28 days after the second AZD1222 dose. This rearrangement joins TRBV28 to TRBJ1-1; D is possibly TRBD1 (6 bases). The DNA for the CDR3 is TGTGCCAGCAGTTTATGGCAGGGGAAGACTGAAGCTTTCTTT. It codes for CASSLWQGKTEAFF.